These 22 T cell receptor beta chains share one sample of origin, sequenced in a study of identifying expanded T cells in peripheral blood. Assay: immunoSEQ multiplex PCR; the TCRdb copy retains only in-frame clones and omits some. In the table there are about 130,000 clones, 75% to 90% of which are singletons. Sequenced input: blood. The receptors derive from a person aged 18-69 years in good health.

V is TRBV7-3 and J is TRBJ1-3; tentative D call: TRBD1 (5 bases). The germline V gene has CDR1 SGHTA and CDR2 FQGTGA. The CDR3 spans 15 residues. The V and J ends lost 3 bases and 2 bases respectively, with 11 bases between them. CDR3 loop: CASSFAQGAGNTIYF. DNA of the CDR3: TGTGCCAGCAGCTTCGCTCAGGGTGCTGGAAACACCATATATTTT.

This chain joins TRBV5-4 and TRBJ2-7, with 8 bases aligning to TRBD2. V dropped 5 bases and J dropped 2; count of bases not matched to a gene: 6. The germline V gene encodes CDR1 SGHNT and CDR2 YYREEE (reference sequence). The CDR3 consists of 14 residues. Written as DNA, the CDR3 is TGTGCCAGCAGAGAAGCGGGAGAGACCTACGAGCAGTACTTC. It is translated as CASREAGETYEQYF.

The chain joins TRBV10-3 to TRBJ1-5, with no clear D. This CDR3 contains 12 residues. Between the trimmed V and J ends, which lost 6 bases and 2 bases, there was a span of 5 bases. Germline assignment: CDR1 ENHRY and CDR2 SYGVKD. The CDR3 DNA is TGTGCCATCAGGGACGGCAATCAGCCCCAGCATTTT. Residues: CAIRDGNQPQHF.

This clone came up a few times. The chain employs TRBV7-8 and TRBJ1-2; D call uncertain. The CDR3 is 14 amino acids. Trimming cost V 3 bases and J 4 bases, with 12 bases left between them. Germline assignment: CDR1 SGHVS and CDR2 FQNEAQ. CDR3 loop: CASSFYRATYGYTF. CDR3 nucleotides: TGTGCCAGCAGCTTCTACCGGGCTACCTATGGCTACACCTTC.

This sequence joins TRBV7-3 and TRBJ2-3; D is unclear. Trimming removed 1 base at V and 2 bases at J, with 16 bases between. This CDR3 comprises 17 residues. Germline V gene sequence: CDR1 SGHTA, CDR2 FQGTGA. CDR3 nucleotides: TGTGCCAGCAGCTTAAGGTCTGGGCACGCAATCACAGATACGCAGTATTTT. Its protein product is CASSLRSGHAITDTQYF.

The gene calls are TRBV4-3 and TRBJ1-1; D gene unclear. This CDR3 is 14 amino acids long. Trimming took off 0 bases at V and 0 bases at J, with 5 bases between the two ends. In germline, CDR1 is LGHNA, CDR2 YSLEER. The CDR3 nucleotides are TGCGCCAGCAGCCAAGAGGAGCTGAACACTGAAGCTTTCTTT. This codes for CASSQEELNTEAFF.

J is TRBJ1-2 and V is TRBV7-3, with 9 bases matching TRBD1. The trim removed 5 bases at V and 4 bases at J, leaving 11 bases unmatched. Germline V CDR1 and CDR2: SGHTA, FQGTGA. The CDR3 is made up of 16 amino acids. For the CDR3, the DNA is TGTGCCAGCAGCGCAAATGCGGGACAGGGCCTCTATGGCTACACCTTC. It codes for CASSANAGQGLYGYTF.

The V call is TRBV5-4, the J call TRBJ2-1; 9 positions match TRBD2. The germline V gene has CDR1 SGHNT and CDR2 YYREEE (reference sequence). V was pared by 0 bases and J by 6 bases, with 7 bases of the junction left unmatched. This CDR3 contains 16 residues. CDR3 nucleotide sequence: TGTGCCAGCAGCTTGGTAGGTAGCGGGGGAATCAATGAGCAGTTCTTC. The encoded protein is CASSLVGSGGINEQFF.

The chain carries TRBV28 and TRBJ1-5, with D maybe TRBD1 (6 bases). This CDR3 region has 12 residues. The V gene lost 2 bases and the J gene lost 7 bases, with 6 bases spanning the gap. Germline CDR1 and CDR2: MDHEN and SYDVKM. In DNA form, the CDR3 reads TGTGCCAGCAGTTTACAGGGGCAGCCCCAGCATTTT. It codes for CASSLQGQPQHF.

V is TRBV6-5 and J is TRBJ2-1, with TRBD2 matching over 9 bases. The J segment lost 6 bases and the V segment lost 6 bases, leaving 6 bases of the junction unmatched. The length of the CDR3 is 14 residues. Per the germline V gene, CDR1 is MNHEY and CDR2 is SVGAGI. CDR3 in amino acids: CASRGGTSRNEQFF. The DNA for the CDR3 is TGTGCCAGCAGAGGGGGGACTAGCCGCAATGAGCAGTTCTTC.

The rearrangement joins TRBV6-4 to TRBJ2-1, with 11 bases aligning to TRBD2. The V segment lost 7 bases and the J segment 4 bases; nucleotides outside the gene matches: 9. This CDR3 spans 16 amino acids. Germline loops: CDR1 MRHNA, CDR2 SNTAGT. The chain's CDR3 is CASNSNSGRVYNEQFF. For the CDR3, the DNA is TGTGCCAGCAACTCCAATAGCGGGAGGGTATACAATGAGCAGTTCTTC.

The rearrangement joins TRBV11-2 to TRBJ2-2, with D possibly TRBD1 on 5 matching bases. The CDR3 runs 15 residues. Trimming took off 2 bases at V and 0 bases at J, with 7 bases between the two ends. Germline V gene sequence: CDR1 SGHAT, CDR2 FQNNGV. The CDR3 is CASSLLQANTGELFF. The CDR3 nucleotides are TGTGCCAGCAGCTTATTACAGGCGAACACCGGGGAGCTGTTTTTT.

Here the CDR3 DNA reads TGTGCCACCAGCAGAGGGGACAGGCGGAACACTGAAGCTTTCTTT. Its translation: CATSRGDRRNTEAFF. V gene TRBV15 combines with J gene TRBJ1-1; 8 bases line up with TRBD1. Unmatched junction bases numbered 2, after V lost 1 base and J lost 1 base. The CDR3 loop spans 15 amino acids. Germline V CDR1 and CDR2: LNHNV, YYDKDF (reference sequence).

This clone was observed a single time. This sequence joins TRBV10-1 and TRBJ2-2; 11 nucleotides agree with TRBD2. Germline lookup yields CDR1 WNHNN and CDR2 SYGVQD (reference sequence). The J segment lost 3 bases and the V segment lost 7 bases, leaving 7 bases of the junction unmatched. The length of the CDR3 is 16 residues. CDR3 nucleotides: TGCGCCAGCAATTCCGGGACTAGCGGAGACACCGGGGAGCTGTTTTTT. Its translation: CASNSGTSGDTGELFF.

This chain connects TRBV29-1 to TRBJ2-2, with TRBD1 as a possible D gene (6 bases). Trimming took 4 bases from V and 1 from J, leaving 10 bases between them. The germline CDR1 and CDR2 sequences are SQVTM and ANQGSEA. The CDR3 consists of 14 residues. The CDR3 nucleotides read TGCAGCGTTGTAGTACAGGGGAACACCGGGGAGCTGTTTTTT. Its translation is CSVVVQGNTGELFF.

This sequence joins TRBV2 and TRBJ2-3; D might be TRBD2 (5 bases). V lost 3 bases, J lost 1 base, and 20 bases lay in between. The CDR3 is made up of 18 amino acids. The germline gives CDR1 SNHLY, CDR2 FYNNEI. The CDR3 spells CASSDHLGGYGGTDTQYF. CDR3 bases: TGTGCCAGCAGTGACCATCTGGGCGGCTACGGGGGCACAGATACGCAGTATTTT.

This chain links TRBV9 with TRBJ2-2; D possibly matches TRBD1 or TRBD2 (5 bases each). Germline V gives CDR1 SGDLS, CDR2 YYNGEE. The CDR3 contains 16 residues. With 0 bases removed from V and 8 bases from J, the gap between germline ends came to 17 bases. The CDR3 region is CASSVVSSGPKGELFF. CDR3 nucleotides: TGTGCCAGCAGCGTAGTATCGTCGGGGCCCAAGGGGGAGCTGTTTTTT. Full variable domain (outside the CDR3, taken from reference TRBV9 and TRBJ2-2): DSGVTQTPKHLITATGQRVTLRCSPRSGDLSVYWYQQSLDQGLQFLIQYYNGEERAKGNILERFSAQQFPDLHSELNLSSLELGDSALYFCASSVVSSGPKGELFFGEGSRLTVL.

V usage is TRBV7-9 and J usage is TRBJ2-5; 10 positions match TRBD2. J gave up 2 bases and V 1 base, and 7 bases lay outside the gene matches. The CDR3 length is 17 residues. The germline CDR1 and CDR2 sequences are SEHNR and FQNEAQ (reference sequence). CDR3 protein: CASSLDLAGAFQETQYF. CDR3 nucleotides: TGTGCCAGCAGCTTAGACCTAGCGGGGGCCTTTCAAGAGACCCAGTACTTC.

V and J are TRBV6-6 and TRBJ1-4; TRBD1 is a possible D gene (6 bases). Germline V CDR1 and CDR2: MNHNY, SVGAGI (reference sequence). The V end was cut by 8 bases, the J end by 7 bases, with 17 bases between. This CDR3 region has 14 residues. The CDR3 here is CASRGQGGGEKLFF. The CDR3 DNA follows: TGTGCCAGCCGAGGACAAGGGGGGGGTGAAAAACTGTTTTTT.

The chain links TRBV7-9 to TRBJ2-3, with TRBD1 as a possible D gene (6 bases). CDR3 length equals 15 residues. V lost 5 bases and J 2 bases, leaving 14 bases between the germline ends. In germline, CDR1 is SEHNR, CDR2 FQNEAQ (reference sequence). CDR3 DNA: TGTGCCAGCAGCCCGTGGGACACCCTCACAGATACGCAGTATTTT. This translates into CASSPWDTLTDTQYF.

The rearrangement links TRBV10-3 to TRBJ2-3; 11 nucleotides line up with TRBD2. Per germline, CDR1 ENHRY and CDR2 SYGVKD. The CDR3 is made up of 16 amino acids. Germline trimming cut 2 bases from V and 2 bases from J; bases unmatched to any gene: 3. Written as DNA, the CDR3 is TGTGCCATCAGTGAGCCTAGCGGGAGGACCACAGATACGCAGTATTTT. Translation: CAISEPSGRTTDTQYF.

V gene TRBV7-9 combines with J gene TRBJ2-7, with D tentatively TRBD1 (5 bases). The V gene's germline CDR1 is SEHNR and CDR2 FQNEAQ (reference sequence). V was shortened by 1 base and J by 5 bases, with 9 bases between the two germline ends. There are 13 residues in the CDR3. The CDR3 DNA reads TGTGCCAGCAGCTTAGATCAGGGCGACGAGCAGTACTTC. This sequence encodes CASSLDQGDEQYF.